This TCR beta chain originates from a study of identical twins. The CDR3 runs to 17 residues. CDR1 and CDR2 (germline): SEHNR, FQNEAQ (reference sequence). J lost 3 bases, V lost 4 bases, and 11 bases had no gene match. Notes on the study in general: Cross-sectional statistical analysis was relied on for the conclusions, without the same donors being followed. Compared with unrelated sharing, twin-shared out-of-frame alpha sequences had more low-probability sequences.

TCRdb re-called the 5' RACE reads with MiXCR, one entry per CDR3 protein. This sample has a few hundred thousand distinct CDR3 sequences; 5.5% to 7.5% occur once, and the top ten carry about 14%. This clonotype was observed a few times. As yet, its antigen is unknown. This sample also belongs to another study, concerning T cells expressing NK-cell markers. As that study records: Serological testing identified most of the eight sequenced donors as HCMV-seropositive and one as seronegative. The leading position in the CD3+CD56-NKG2C+ fraction of a handful of donors also went to these clonotypes.

This receptor was taken from a woman aged 18-29 years in good health. V is TRBV7-9 and J is TRBJ2-1; 8 nucleotides line up with TRBD2. Material for sequencing was CD8+ T cells sorted from blood. The CDR3 DNA sequence: TGTGCCAGCAGCTCAAACCCCAGCGGGGGCATCTACAATGAGCAGTTCTTC. It specifies CASSSNPSGGIYNEQFF.